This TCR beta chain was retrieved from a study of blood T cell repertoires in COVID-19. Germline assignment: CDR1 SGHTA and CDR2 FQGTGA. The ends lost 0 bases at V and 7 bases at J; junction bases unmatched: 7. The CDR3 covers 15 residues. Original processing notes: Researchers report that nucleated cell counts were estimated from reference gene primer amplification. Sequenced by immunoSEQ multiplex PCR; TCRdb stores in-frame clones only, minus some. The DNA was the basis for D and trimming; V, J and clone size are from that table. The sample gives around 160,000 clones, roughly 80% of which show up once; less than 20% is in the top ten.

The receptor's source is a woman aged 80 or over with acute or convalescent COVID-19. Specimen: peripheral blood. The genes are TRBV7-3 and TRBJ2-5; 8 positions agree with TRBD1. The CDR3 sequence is CASSLTPGQGATQYF. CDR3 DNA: TGTGCCAGCAGCTTAACTCCCGGACAGGGCGCGACCCAGTACTTC.